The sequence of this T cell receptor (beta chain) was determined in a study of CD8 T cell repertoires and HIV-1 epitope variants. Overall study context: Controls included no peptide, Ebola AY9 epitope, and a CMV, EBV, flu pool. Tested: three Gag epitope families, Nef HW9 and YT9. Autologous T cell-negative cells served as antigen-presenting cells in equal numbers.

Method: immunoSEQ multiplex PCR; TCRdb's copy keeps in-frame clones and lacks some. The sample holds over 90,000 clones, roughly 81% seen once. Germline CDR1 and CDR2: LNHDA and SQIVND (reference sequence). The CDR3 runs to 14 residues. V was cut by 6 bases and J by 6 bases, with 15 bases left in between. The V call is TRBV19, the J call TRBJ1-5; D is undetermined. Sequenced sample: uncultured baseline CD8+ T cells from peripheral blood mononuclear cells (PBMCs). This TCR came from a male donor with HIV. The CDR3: CASRWTSEGQPQHF. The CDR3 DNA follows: TGTGCCAGTAGGTGGACTTCTGAGGGTCAGCCCCAGCATTTT.